The clone carrying this T cell receptor beta chain has a handful of counts. The sample is drawn from a study of control samples from healthy donors and cancer patients. The data were produced by immunoSEQ multiplex PCR, yet TCRdb's version contains in-frame clones alone and is incomplete. The sample carries about 120,000 clones, about 89% recorded once. This CDR3 has 16 residues. CDR1 is LNHDA and CDR2 is SQIVND in the germline V gene (reference sequence). Trimming at V came to 6 bases and at J to 3 bases, leaving 12 bases not matched to a gene. The sequenced material came from blood. This sequence joins TRBV19 and TRBJ2-3; 7 bases align to TRBD1. The clonotype was recovered from a woman between 18 and 29 years old in good health. CDR3 amino acids: CASSRTGAARTDTQYF. The CDR3 DNA follows: TGTGCCAGTAGCCGAACAGGGGCGGCGAGGACAGATACGCAGTATTTT. The full variable domain, in which reference TRBV19 and TRBJ2-3 provide the parts outside the CDR3, is DGGITQSPKYLFRKEGQNVTLSCEQNLNHDAMYWYRQDPGQGLRLIYYSQIVNDFQKGDIAEGYSVSREKKESFPLTVTSAQKNPTAFYLCASSRTGAARTDTQYFGPGTRLTVL.